The next 9 T cell receptor beta chains were all read from a single sample in a study of a mutant IDH1 vaccine in newly diagnosed glioma (dated by TCRdb to 2020 to 2023). The antigens these receptors bind are not known. Library creation used the immunoSEQ multiplex PCR assay. Imported from immuneACCESS, the table was reduced by TCRdb to in-frame sequences with V and J called. These copies leave out some clones; in studies compared against another copy, an unresolved V gene accounts for under half, and the cause of the remainder is not known. For this sample there are around 60,000 clones; roughly four fifths appear just once. In total, the top ten clones hold about 4% of the sample. The time point label corresponds to: week 47, end of study. Each vaccine dose, consisting of 300 ug of a 20-mer mutant IDH1 peptide in Montanide, was administered subcutaneously with topical imiquimod. The source material was PBMCs, sampled from a glioma patient whose treatment included an IDH1 peptide vaccine. The origin of the receptors is a man in his thirties or forties with glioma.

The chain combines TRBV5-1 with TRBJ2-5, with TRBD1 as a possible D gene (5 bases). Germline assignment: CDR1 SGHRS and CDR2 YFSETQ. The CDR3 covers 13 residues. Trimming pared 4 bases from V and 5 bases from J, leaving 12 bases between. The CDR3 nucleotides are TGCGCCAGCAGCCAGGGTTTCAGGGAGACCCAGTACTTC. This translates into CASSQGFRETQYF.

The chain employs TRBV5-1 and TRBJ2-3; D could derive from TRBD1 or TRBD2 (5 bases each). The CDR3 is made up of 16 amino acids. V was clipped by 0 bases and J by 8 bases, with 19 bases between them. Germline CDR1 SGHRS, CDR2 YFSETQ. CDR3: CASSLADISIGGTQYF. The CDR3 DNA sequence: TGCGCCAGCAGCTTGGCTGACATCTCTATTGGGGGTACGCAGTATTTT.

The chain employs TRBV4-1 and TRBJ1-1, with D possibly TRBD1 on 6 matching bases. V lost 2 bases and J 5 bases, leaving 15 bases between the germline ends. The CDR3 covers 15 residues. Germline assignment: CDR1 MGHRA and CDR2 YSYEKL. CDR3 in amino acids: CASSQKVGGGTEAFF. The CDR3 DNA reads TGCGCCAGCAGCCAAAAGGTAGGGGGAGGTACTGAAGCTTTCTTT.

This chain joins TRBV18 and TRBJ1-1; no clear D. The CDR3 runs 13 residues. Per the germline V gene, CDR1 is KGHSH and CDR2 is LQKENI. Trimming took 5 bases from V and 0 from J, leaving 7 bases between them. CDR3 sequence reads: CASSSTMNTEAFF. The DNA of the CDR3 is TGTGCCAGCTCATCAACCATGAACACTGAAGCTTTCTTT.

J is TRBJ1-1 and V is TRBV19; D remains unclear. Germline V gene lookup returns CDR1 LNHDA and CDR2 SQIVND (reference sequence). The CDR3 extends over 13 amino acids. The V end lost 2 bases, the J end lost 0 bases, and 4 bases lay between the germline ends. CDR3 coding DNA: TGTGCCAGTAGTATAACATTGAACACTGAAGCTTTCTTT. This encodes CASSITLNTEAFF. The whole variable domain, filled in from reference TRBV19 and TRBJ1-1, reads DGGITQSPKYLFRKEGQNVTLSCEQNLNHDAMYWYRQDPGQGLRLIYYSQIVNDFQKGDIAEGYSVSREKKESFPLTVTSAQKNPTAFYLCASSITLNTEAFFGQGTRLTVV.

The rearrangement uses TRBV5-1 and TRBJ2-1, with D perhaps matching TRBD2 (5 bases). The CDR3 runs 16 residues. Germline V gene data show CDR1 as SGHRS and CDR2 as YFSETQ. Trimming took off 0 bases at V and 0 bases at J, with 10 bases between the two ends. CDR3 protein: CASSLDTGNSYNEQFF. The CDR3 DNA reads TGCGCCAGCAGCTTGGATACGGGGAACTCCTACAATGAGCAGTTCTTC.

V is TRBV4-1 and J is TRBJ1-1, with 10 bases identical to TRBD1. CDR1 is MGHRA, CDR2 YSYEKL, per germline. There are 16 residues in the CDR3. With 5 bases clipped from V and 3 bases from J, the junction kept 9 bases outside the gene matches. CDR3 sequence: CASSFRQGALDTEAFF. Here the CDR3 DNA reads TGCGCCAGCAGCTTCCGACAGGGGGCTCTGGACACTGAAGCTTTCTTT.

The chain uses TRBV28 and TRBJ1-6, with a tentative D call TRBD1 (6 bases). The CDR3 spans 16 residues. Trimming stripped 7 bases from V and 7 bases from J, with 20 bases between. Germline CDR1 is MDHEN and CDR2 is SYDVKM. The CDR3 protein is CASTPRFRGGNSPLHF. As DNA, the CDR3 is TGTGCCAGCACCCCTAGGTTCAGGGGAGGGAATTCACCCCTCCACTTT.

V gene TRBV2 combines with J gene TRBJ1-2; D is uncertain. Trimming pared 8 bases from V and 3 bases from J, leaving 13 bases between. The CDR3 contains 13 residues. Germline V gene data show CDR1 as SNHLY and CDR2 as FYNNEI. The CDR3 region has the DNA TGTGCCAGCGGTCAAGGGCTGGACTATGGCTACACCTTC. This gives the protein CASGQGLDYGYTF.